Below are 23 T cell receptor beta chains sequenced from a single sample in a study of cytomegalovirus exposure and HLA in healthy donors. The PCR used 60 Vbeta and 13 Jbeta primers. Profiling relied on immunoSEQ multiplex PCR, and the TCRdb table lists in-frame clones only, not all of them. The sample lists some 200,000 clones; about 84% were seen once. Specimen: PBMCs. The receptors were sampled from a man in his fifties in good health and CMV-seronegative.

V and J are TRBV30 and TRBJ1-5; maybe TRBD1 (5 bases). V lost 3 bases and J lost 6, with 18 bases in between. The germline V gene encodes CDR1 GTSNPN and CDR2 SVGIG (reference sequence). The CDR3 spans 15 residues. The CDR3 reads CAWSLLGGDRQPQHF. Here the CDR3 DNA reads TGTGCCTGGAGCCTCCTCGGGGGGGACCGTCAGCCCCAGCATTTT. Full variable domain (missing parts from reference TRBV30 and TRBJ1-5): SQTIHQWPATLVQPVGSPLSLECTVEGTSNPNLYWYRQAAGRGLQLLFYSVGIGQISSEVPQNLSASRPQDRQFILSSKKLLLSDSGFYLCAWSLLGGDRQPQHFGDGTRLSIL.

Note on this clone: Germline and junction disagree at one end, which may indicate a read error. The rearrangement uses TRBV7-7 and TRBJ2-1, with TRBD2 identical over 9 bases. The CDR3 has 15 residues. CDR1 and CDR2 (germline): SSHAT, FNYEAQ (reference sequence). The CDR3 loop reads CASSLGLASADEQFF. The CDR3, as DNA: TGTGCTAGCAGCCTGGGACTAGCATCTGCGGATGAGCAGTTCTTC.

The gene calls are TRBV11-2 and TRBJ1-2; weak D call: TRBD1 (6 bases). V gave up 6 bases and J gave up 8 bases, with 19 bases separating them. Germline V gene sequence: CDR1 SGHAT, CDR2 FQNNGV. This CDR3 is 14 amino acids long. Here the CDR3 DNA reads TGTGCCAGCAGGACCGGGACATACCAGAGGGGCTACACCTTC. Amino acids: CASRTGTYQRGYTF.

The rearrangement links TRBV5-4 to TRBJ1-1; maybe TRBD1 (6 bases). This CDR3 spans 14 amino acids. Looked up from germline, CDR1 is SGHNT and CDR2 is YYREEE (reference sequence). V was pared by 4 bases and J by 2 bases, with 12 bases between. CDR3 in amino acids: CASSQGQINTEAFF. The CDR3 DNA reads as TGTGCCAGCAGCCAAGGACAGATTAACACTGAAGCTTTCTTT.

V and J are TRBV13 and TRBJ1-3; 10 nucleotides line up with TRBD1. The CDR3 length is 20 residues. The junction had 16 bases not matched to a gene; V was cut back by 5 bases and J by 0 bases. Germline assignment: CDR1 PRHDT and CDR2 FYEKMQ (reference sequence). For the CDR3, the DNA is TGTGCCAGCAGCCCTTGGCCGGGGACAGGGGTTTCTTTCTCTGGAAACACCATATATTTT. This gives the protein CASSPWPGTGVSFSGNTIYF.

CDR3 loop: CASSPNRGGNEQYF. CDR3 bases: TGTGCCAGCAGCCCCAACAGGGGAGGCAACGAGCAGTACTTC. The chain carries TRBV7-9 and TRBJ2-7; a possible D gene is TRBD1 (7 bases). The CDR3 consists of 14 residues. Trimming stripped 5 bases from V and 5 bases from J, with 16 bases between. The V gene's germline CDR1 is SEHNR and CDR2 FQNEAQ (reference sequence).

This sequence joins TRBV25-1 and TRBJ2-5, with D possibly matching TRBD2 (6 bases). Trimming removed 4 bases from V and 2 bases from J, with 20 bases in between. This CDR3 has 17 residues. Germline CDR1 reads MGHDK; CDR2 reads SYGVNS. CDR3 nucleotide sequence: TGTGCCAGCAGTGTCGGGATGACTAGTGATAGTCAAGAGACCCAGTACTTC. It translates to CASSVGMTSDSQETQYF.

V usage is TRBV4-1 and J usage is TRBJ2-5, with a weak D call TRBD2 (6 bases). Germline-derived CDR1 and CDR2 are MGHRA and YSYEKL. The CDR3 consists of 16 residues. The V end lost 0 bases, the J end lost 2 bases, and 13 bases lay between the germline ends. This chain's CDR3 is CASSQEGPGGQETQYF. CDR3 sequence (DNA): TGCGCCAGCAGCCAAGAAGGGCCCGGGGGTCAAGAGACCCAGTACTTC.

The chain is built from TRBV28 and TRBJ2-5; D is possibly TRBD2 (7 bases). Germline CDR1 reads MDHEN; CDR2 reads SYDVKM. V was cut by 6 bases and J by 2 bases, with 10 bases left in between. This CDR3 has 13 amino acids. The CDR3 bases are TGTGCCAGCAGGGGGGGGCCGCAAGAGACCCAGTACTTC. Protein product: CASRGGPQETQYF.

The rearrangement links TRBV11-3 to TRBJ1-1; tentatively, D is TRBD1 (6 bases). The CDR3 has 13 amino acids. The V and J ends lost 4 bases and 3 bases respectively, with 9 bases between them. The germline V gene encodes CDR1 SGHNT and CDR2 YENEEA. The chain's CDR3 is CASSWGGHTEAFF. The CDR3 region has the DNA TGTGCCAGCAGCTGGGGGGGCCACACTGAAGCTTTCTTT.

As to this clone: This CDR3 is also generated by other DNA sequences in the sample. The rearrangement uses TRBV4-1 and TRBJ1-5; the D gene is possibly TRBD1 (5 bases). Per germline, CDR1 MGHRA and CDR2 YSYEKL. The CDR3 runs 15 residues. V lost 4 bases to trimming and J lost 1 base, with 11 bases between them. The CDR3 region is CASSLGTTSNQPQHF. The CDR3 DNA sequence: TGCGCCAGCAGCCTAGGGACTACCAGCAATCAGCCCCAGCATTTT.

The V and J genes are TRBV9 and TRBJ2-1; 12 bases are a match to TRBD2. Unmatched junction bases numbered 5, after V lost 0 bases and J lost 4 bases. There are 17 residues in the CDR3. Germline V CDR1 and CDR2: SGDLS, YYNGEE. The chain's CDR3 is CASSVAASGGVYNEQFF. DNA of the CDR3: TGTGCCAGCAGCGTAGCGGCTAGCGGGGGGGTGTACAATGAGCAGTTCTTC.

The chain uses TRBV10-3 and TRBJ1-1; 8 bases match TRBD1. Germline V gives CDR1 ENHRY, CDR2 SYGVKD. The V and J ends lost 6 bases and 4 bases, in that order; junction bases with no gene match: 10. This CDR3 is built from 15 residues. The DNA for the CDR3 is TGTGCCATCAGCGATACGGGACAGGAGGGCACTGAAGCTTTCTTT. The encoded protein is CAISDTGQEGTEAFF.

The sample holds one count of this clone. The V and J genes are TRBV6-5 and TRBJ1-5; D possibly corresponds to TRBD1 (5 bases). V lost 6 bases and J 6 bases, leaving 12 bases between the germline ends. CDR1 MNHEY and CDR2 SVGAGI come from the germline V gene. There are 13 residues in the CDR3. The CDR3 reads CASSAQETQPQHF. In DNA, the CDR3 is TGTGCCAGCAGCGCACAGGAGACTCAGCCCCAGCATTTT.

V gene TRBV6-5 combines with J gene TRBJ1-5; D may be TRBD1 (5 bases). This CDR3 comprises 13 residues. The germline gives CDR1 MNHEY, CDR2 SVGAGI. V dropped 7 bases and J dropped 7 bases, with 14 bases sitting between them. The CDR3 sequence: CASTPPGVQPQHF. In nucleotides, the CDR3 is TGTGCCAGCACTCCTCCGGGGGTCCAGCCCCAGCATTTT.

V is TRBV5-1 and J is TRBJ1-1, with TRBD1 matching 8 bases. The CDR3 has 14 residues. Germline V CDR1 and CDR2: SGHRS, YFSETQ. Germline trimming cut 2 bases from V and 5 bases from J; bases unmatched to any gene: 5. The CDR3 loop reads CASSLGQGWTEAFF. CDR3 DNA sequence: TGCGCCAGCAGCTTAGGACAGGGTTGGACTGAAGCTTTCTTT.

V gene TRBV2 combines with J gene TRBJ2-1; D is perhaps TRBD1 (7 bases). This CDR3 is 13 amino acids long. Germline assignment: CDR1 SNHLY and CDR2 FYNNEI. Trimming cost V 11 bases and J 7 bases, with 18 bases left between them. The CDR3 reads CAWRLAGGNEQFF. CDR3 in DNA: TGTGCCTGGAGACTGGCAGGGGGGAATGAGCAGTTCTTC. Combining the CDR3 with reference TRBV2 and TRBJ2-1 gives the whole variable domain EPEVTQTPSHQVTQMGQEVILRCVPISNHLYFYWYRQILGQKVEFLVSFYNNEISEKSEIFDDQFSVERPDGSNFTLKIRSTKLEDSAMYFCAWRLAGGNEQFFGPGTRLTVL.

There are a few counts of this clone. The chain recombines TRBV27 with TRBJ2-7; TRBD1 is a possible D gene (6 bases). Trimming left V 8 bases short and J 3 bases short, with 14 bases between. Germline-derived CDR1 and CDR2 are MNHEY and SMNVEV (reference sequence). CDR3 size: 13 residues. The CDR3 region has the DNA TGTGCCAGCGGTCTGCAGGGGCACTACGAGCAGTACTTC. It codes for CASGLQGHYEQYF.

V and J are TRBV6-4 and TRBJ1-2; 9 positions agree with TRBD1. The ends lost 7 bases at V and 2 bases at J; junction bases unmatched: 17. The germline CDR1 and CDR2 sequences are MRHNA and SNTAGT. The CDR3 contains 18 residues. As DNA, the CDR3 is TGTGCCAGCATGGTAAGGGACAGGGTGAGGGGTGCAAACTATGGCTACACCTTC. Amino acids: CASMVRDRVRGANYGYTF.

This clone appeared a few times. The V gene is TRBV25-1, the J gene TRBJ2-2, with D possibly TRBD1 on 5 matching bases. The CDR3 spans 14 residues. CDR1 is MGHDK and CDR2 is SYGVNS in the germline V gene. V was cut by 6 bases and J by 3 bases, with 11 bases left in between. CDR3 residues: CASRTDRDTGELFF. The CDR3 DNA reads TGTGCCAGCAGAACTGACAGAGACACCGGGGAGCTGTTTTTT.

The J gene is TRBJ2-1, the V gene TRBV2, with TRBD2 identical over 7 bases. Germline-derived CDR1 and CDR2 are SNHLY and FYNNEI. This CDR3 region has 15 residues. Trimming at V came to 3 bases and at J to 8 bases, leaving 10 bases not matched to a gene. The CDR3 DNA follows: TGTGCCAGCAGTGAGGGGGACTACCTGACATATGAGCAGTTCTTC. Protein product: CASSEGDYLTYEQFF.

V gene TRBV5-6 combines with J gene TRBJ1-5; D possibly corresponds to TRBD1 (6 bases). This CDR3 is 15 amino acids long. In germline, CDR1 is SGHDT, CDR2 YYEEEE. V was clipped by 1 base and J by 2 bases, with 10 bases between them. CDR3 in amino acids: CASSLIKGGNQPQHF. For the CDR3, the DNA is TGTGCCAGCAGCTTGATTAAGGGGGGCAATCAGCCCCAGCATTTT.

The chain uses TRBV14 and TRBJ2-2; 8 bases fit TRBD1. Germline-derived CDR1 and CDR2 are SGHDN and FVKESK. This CDR3 has 16 amino acids. Germline trimming cut 4 bases from V and 3 bases from J; bases unmatched to any gene: 7. CDR3: CASSPSGGRDTGELFF. CDR3 DNA: TGTGCCAGCAGCCCCTCAGGGGGCCGGGACACCGGGGAGCTGTTTTTT.